The 26 T cell receptor beta chains given below trace back to one sample, sequenced in a study of human T cells and chemical hapten exposure. The sample's time point: pre-sensitization, week 0. Indicated treatment: therapeutic diphenylcyclopropenone sensitization with weekly scalp DPC. TCRdb ran MiXCR on the RACE reads and lists one entry per CDR3 protein. Of about 120,000 distinct CDR3 sequences listed, approximately 12% are singletons. Sequencing was performed on whole blood, taken in connection with sensitization to the hapten diphenylcyclopropenone (DPC). The receptors originated from a woman aged 18 to 35 with alopecia areata. Some clones in this sample may be carry-over from other donors' samples.

Ten or more counts support this clonotype. The chain recombines TRBV5-6 with TRBJ1-1; D is ambiguous. V lost 1 base and J lost 6, with 7 bases in between. Germline loops: CDR1 SGHDT, CDR2 YYEEEE. CDR3 length equals 12 residues. This CDR3 is CASSLRSPEAFF. In nucleotides, the CDR3 is TGTGCCAGCAGCTTGAGGAGCCCTGAAGCTTTCTTT.

V and J are TRBV2 and TRBJ2-7; 7 bases are a match to TRBD1. V gave up 7 bases and J gave up 5 bases; unmatched junction bases: 11. The CDR3 is 14 residues long. Germline V CDR1 and CDR2: SNHLY, FYNNEI. This CDR3 reads CASKSTGPADEQYF. The DNA for the CDR3 is TGTGCCAGCAAATCGACAGGGCCGGCCGACGAGCAGTACTTC.

This clonotype was observed many times. J is TRBJ2-6 and V is TRBV6-5; no firm D call. Trimming removed 6 bases from V and 4 bases from J, with 19 bases in between. CDR1 and CDR2 from the germline V gene are MNHEY and SVGAGI. This CDR3 region has 17 residues. The DNA of the CDR3 is TGTGCCAGCAGCCGCCGGACGGACCCTAAGGGGGCCAACGTCCTGACTTTC. This encodes CASSRRTDPKGANVLTF.

The chain is built from TRBV12-3 or TRBV12-4 and TRBJ1-2, with D hard to call. The CDR3 totals 12 residues. V shed 6 bases and J shed 10 bases, with 15 bases lying between them. The CDR3 protein is CASRSGSPDYTF. The CDR3 DNA sequence: TGTGCCAGCAGGTCCGGGTCTCCTGACTACACCTTC.

This clonotype was detected ten times or more. The rearrangement links TRBV7-9 to TRBJ1-1; D unresolved. This CDR3 region has 13 residues. Trimming pared 2 bases from V and 1 base from J, leaving 5 bases between. Germline V lookup: CDR1 SEHNR, CDR2 FQNEAQ (reference sequence). The CDR3 spells CASSLSQNTEAFF. CDR3 DNA: TGTGCCAGCAGCTTATCTCAGAACACTGAAGCTTTCTTT.

This sequence joins TRBV20-1 and TRBJ2-1; D is tentatively TRBD1 or TRBD2 (5 bases each). The germline V gene encodes CDR1 DFQATT and CDR2 SNEGSKA (reference sequence). V lost 5 bases and J lost 4, with 15 bases in between. The CDR3 contains 14 residues. The CDR3 region is CSAERGGPYNEQFF. The CDR3 nucleotides read TGCAGTGCTGAGAGGGGCGGCCCATACAATGAGCAGTTCTTC.

A few counts support this clonotype. J is TRBJ2-5 and V is TRBV5-4; D call uncertain. V was clipped by 1 base and J by 5 bases, with 9 bases between them. The length of the CDR3 is 13 residues. Germline-derived CDR1 and CDR2 are SGHNT and YYREEE (reference sequence). Here the CDR3 DNA reads TGTGCCAGCAGCTTGCTCTTAGGGGAGACCCAGTACTTC. Residues: CASSLLLGETQYF.

This clonotype was detected a few times. This rearrangement joins TRBV20-1 to TRBJ2-7; D is unclear. The V gene's germline CDR1 is DFQATT and CDR2 SNEGSKA (reference sequence). CDR3 size: 14 residues. V dropped 5 bases and J dropped 0 bases, with 14 bases sitting between them. In DNA form, the CDR3 reads TGCAGTGCTCCAAACGCCGGCCGCTCCTACGAGCAGTACTTC. Amino acid sequence: CSAPNAGRSYEQYF.

This clonotype was counted a few times. The chain combines TRBV20-1 with TRBJ2-7; no definite D call. The CDR3 is 12 residues long. Germline V lookup: CDR1 DFQATT, CDR2 SNEGSKA (reference sequence). Trimming took 1 base from V and 2 from J, leaving 6 bases between them. In nucleotides, the CDR3 is TGCAGTGCTAGAGCGGGCCCCTACGAGCAGTACTTC. This sequence encodes CSARAGPYEQYF.

This clonotype turned up a few times. The chain carries TRBV18 and TRBJ2-3; D is uncertain. This CDR3 spans 14 amino acids. Germline V gene lookup returns CDR1 KGHSH and CDR2 LQKENI. V dropped 2 bases and J dropped 5 bases, with 11 bases sitting between them. CDR3 coding DNA: TGTGCCAGCTCACCAAGCCACGGTTTAGATACGCAGTATTTT. Protein: CASSPSHGLDTQYF.

This clonotype occurred many times. The V and J genes are TRBV5-4 and TRBJ1-2, with a weak D call TRBD1 (6 bases). Germline V gives CDR1 SGHNT, CDR2 YYREEE (reference sequence). V was shortened by 0 bases and J by 8 bases, with 11 bases between the two germline ends. CDR3 size: 13 residues. The CDR3 spells CASSLAGGLGYTF. The CDR3 bases are TGTGCCAGCAGCTTGGCTGGGGGGCTAGGCTACACCTTC. The variable domain in full, completed from reference TRBV5-4 and TRBJ1-2, reads ETGVTQSPTHLIKTRGQQVTLRCSSQSGHNTVSWYQQALGQGPQFIFQYYREEENGRGNFPPRFSGLQFPNYSSELNVNALELDDSALYLCASSLAGGLGYTFGSGTRLTVV.

The genes are TRBV7-6 and TRBJ2-3; 10 positions match TRBD1. The CDR3 length is 15 residues. The V and J ends lost 2 bases and 5 bases, in that order; junction bases with no gene match: 4. From germline, CDR1 is SGHVS and CDR2 FNYEAQ. The DNA of the CDR3 is TGTGCCAGCAGCTTAAGGACAGGGGGTTTAGATACGCAGTATTTT. It is translated as CASSLRTGGLDTQYF.

This clonotype was detected many times. The rearrangement joins TRBV29-1 to TRBJ1-6; TRBD1 aligns across 7 bases. Looked up from germline, CDR1 is SQVTM and CDR2 is ANQGSEA. V lost 7 bases and J lost 8; bases outside the gene matches: 8. The CDR3 loop spans 13 amino acids. The CDR3: CSAMTGTDSPLHF. Here the CDR3 DNA reads TGCAGCGCTATGACAGGGACTGATTCACCCCTCCACTTT.

The chain has TRBV3-1 and TRBJ2-1; D may be TRBD2 (7 bases). Trimming left V 0 bases short and J 7 bases short, with 13 bases between. This CDR3 spans 15 amino acids. From germline, CDR1 is LGHDT and CDR2 YNNKEL (reference sequence). The CDR3 reads CASSQDLRGGNEQFF. The CDR3 DNA is TGTGCCAGCAGCCAAGATCTAAGGGGGGGGAATGAGCAGTTCTTC.

This clonotype has ten or more counts. The chain has TRBV4-1 and TRBJ2-1; 8 bases align to TRBD1. J gave up 7 bases and V 1 base, and 6 bases lay outside the gene matches. Germline CDR1 MGHRA, CDR2 YSYEKL. This CDR3 comprises 15 residues. The CDR3 nucleotides are TGCGCCAGCAGCCAAGGGACAGGGCCGAGGAATGAGCAGTTCTTC. As protein: CASSQGTGPRNEQFF.

The chain combines TRBV28 with TRBJ2-1; 9 bases line up with TRBD1. Trimming took 4 bases from V and 6 from J; bases not matched to a gene: 7. The CDR3 spans 15 residues. Germline CDR1 MDHEN, CDR2 SYDVKM. The CDR3 reads CASSSGTGYFNEQFF. CDR3 nucleotide sequence: TGTGCCAGCAGTTCAGGGACAGGGTACTTCAATGAGCAGTTCTTC.

This clonotype was observed many times. V usage is TRBV11-2 and J usage is TRBJ2-4; a possible D gene is TRBD1 (6 bases). Germline-derived CDR1 and CDR2 are SGHAT and FQNNGV. Trimming removed 8 bases at V and 11 bases at J, with 22 bases between. The CDR3 is 14 amino acids. CDR3 sequence (DNA): TGTGCCAGCGTCAAACCCACGGGACAAAGGGTTCAGTACTTC. Translating gives CASVKPTGQRVQYF.

The table lists this clonotype with a few counts. The chain has TRBV7-2 and TRBJ2-1, with 7 bases aligning to TRBD1. J gave up 7 bases and V 4 bases, and 19 bases lay outside the gene matches. The CDR3 is made up of 18 amino acids. The germline gives CDR1 SGHTA, CDR2 FQGNSA. Written as DNA, the CDR3 is TGTGCCAGCAGCTCTCAACGTCCGGACAGGTTTGGCGGAAATGAGCAGTTCTTC. Its translation is CASSSQRPDRFGGNEQFF.

This clonotype came up many times. The chain has TRBV12-3 or TRBV12-4 and TRBJ1-6, with a tentative D call TRBD1 (6 bases). There are 13 residues in the CDR3. Trimming removed 7 bases from V and 8 bases from J, with 12 bases in between. The CDR3 is CASTYNRDSPLHF. The CDR3 bases are TGTGCCAGCACTTACAACAGGGATTCACCCCTCCACTTT.

This clonotype was seen more than once but under ten times. The rearrangement uses TRBV7-9 and TRBJ2-1, with 8 bases aligning to TRBD2. The J segment lost 5 bases and the V segment lost 4 bases, leaving 7 bases of the junction unmatched. The CDR3 contains 15 residues. The germline V gene has CDR1 SEHNR and CDR2 FQNEAQ (reference sequence). The CDR3 DNA reads as TGTGCCAGCAGCTCCCGGGGTAGCGGGGACAATGAGCAGTTCTTC. This encodes CASSSRGSGDNEQFF.

This clonotype was observed a handful of times. The rearrangement links TRBV3-1 to TRBJ1-4; D is uncertain. There are 15 residues in the CDR3. The germline V gene has CDR1 LGHDT and CDR2 YNNKEL (reference sequence). V lost 4 bases and J lost 7, with 16 bases in between. CDR3 amino acids: CASSPRHSWGEKLFF. CDR3 coding DNA: TGTGCCAGCAGCCCCCGACATTCCTGGGGTGAAAAACTGTTTTTT.

V and J are TRBV6-1 and TRBJ2-2; possibly TRBD1 for D (5 bases). Looked up from germline, CDR1 is MNHNS and CDR2 is SASEGT. This CDR3 has 17 residues. V lost 0 bases to trimming and J lost 0 bases, with 11 bases between them. This chain's CDR3 is CASSEAIQAANTGELFF. DNA for the CDR3: TGTGCCAGCAGTGAAGCGATACAGGCCGCGAACACCGGGGAGCTGTTTTTT.

The chain recombines TRBV28 with TRBJ2-7, with D perhaps assigned TRBD1 or TRBD2 (5 bases each). Trimming shortened V by 6 bases and J by 2 bases, and 11 bases separated the two germline ends. CDR1 MDHEN and CDR2 SYDVKM come from the germline V gene. The CDR3 length is 13 residues. The CDR3 protein is CASSGTDTYEQYF. The CDR3 region has the DNA TGTGCCAGCAGCGGGACCGACACCTACGAGCAGTACTTC.

This clonotype was recorded at least ten times. V usage is TRBV7-9 and J usage is TRBJ2-1, with D possibly TRBD1 on 6 matching bases. This CDR3 contains 12 residues. Per germline, CDR1 SEHNR and CDR2 FQNEAQ (reference sequence). V was clipped by 5 bases and J by 10 bases, with 12 bases between them. The CDR3, as DNA: TGTGCCAGCAGCGCGGACAGTAGGGAGCAGTTCTTC. As protein: CASSADSREQFF.

The chain uses TRBV4-2 and TRBJ2-7, with 11 nucleotides matching TRBD1. After removal of 1 base from V and 2 bases from J, the junction contained 1 base not matched to a gene. Germline loops: CDR1 LGHNA, CDR2 YNFKEQ. The CDR3 spans 15 residues. This chain's CDR3 is CASSQGTGGPYEQYF. The CDR3 bases are TGTGCCAGCAGCCAAGGGACAGGGGGCCCCTACGAGCAGTACTTC.

This clonotype has just a few counts. The J gene is TRBJ2-7, the V gene TRBV7-3, with TRBD2 matching over 7 bases. The CDR3 is made up of 13 amino acids. The ends lost 5 bases at V and 5 bases at J; junction bases unmatched: 6. Germline-derived CDR1 and CDR2 are SGHTA and FQGTGA. The DNA for the CDR3 is TGTGCCAGCAGCCTTATTGGGGGGGACGAGCAGTACTTC. It codes for CASSLIGGDEQYF.